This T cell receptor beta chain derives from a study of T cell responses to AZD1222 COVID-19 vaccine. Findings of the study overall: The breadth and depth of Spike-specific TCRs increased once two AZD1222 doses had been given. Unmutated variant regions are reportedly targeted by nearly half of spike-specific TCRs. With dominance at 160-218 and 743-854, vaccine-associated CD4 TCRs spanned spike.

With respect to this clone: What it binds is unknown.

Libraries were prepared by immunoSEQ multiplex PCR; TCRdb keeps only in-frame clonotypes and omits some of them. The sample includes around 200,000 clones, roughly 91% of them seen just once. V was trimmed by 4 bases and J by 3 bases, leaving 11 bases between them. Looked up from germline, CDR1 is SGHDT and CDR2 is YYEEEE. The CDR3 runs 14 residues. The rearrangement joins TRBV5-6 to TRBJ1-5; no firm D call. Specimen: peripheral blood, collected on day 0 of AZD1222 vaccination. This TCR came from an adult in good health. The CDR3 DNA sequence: TGTGCCAGCAGCCGTGCAGGATACAATCAGCCCCAGCATTTT. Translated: CASSRAGYNQPQHF.